Listed below are T cell receptor beta chains from one sample, sequenced in a study of PD-1 blockade in classical Hodgkin lymphoma. Data came from immunoSEQ multiplex PCR; TCRdb stores just in-frame clones and leaves some out. The data hold tens of thousands of clones, with roughly 90% observed a single time. The sequencing used peripheral blood mononuclear cells (PBMCs), collected at baseline. These receptors were collected from a human donor with classical Hodgkin lymphoma. CDR3s include the opening cysteine and the closing phenylalanine or tryptophan. D genes are given only for firm matches. A row's size may be missing; if present it is once, few, many or a size class.

j_call | d_call | v_call | clone_size | cdr3_aa | cdr3_nt
TRBJ1-5 | TRBD1 | TRBV28 | NA | CASTTTGLGPNQPQHF | TGTGCCAGCACCACGACAGGGTTGGGTCCCAATCAGCCCCAGCATTTT
TRBJ2-5 | TRBD1 | TRBV2 | NA | CAIDRGLGETQYF | TGTGCCATCGACAGGGGGCTTGGAGAGACCCAGTACTTC
TRBJ2-1 | TRBD2 | TRBV4-1 | NA | CASSRFVTSGSAHEQFF | TGCGCCAGCAGCCGATTTGTCACTAGCGGGAGTGCCCATGAGCAGTTCTTC
TRBJ1-5 | NA | TRBV27 | NA | CASSLGGSQPQHF | TGTGCCAGCAGTTTGGGGGGGTCTCAGCCCCAGCATTTT
TRBJ1-5 | NA | TRBV6-1 | NA | CASSGAPQTGNQPQHF | TGTGCCAGCAGTGGGGCCCCCCAGACAGGCAATCAGCCCCAGCATTTT
TRBJ1-1 | NA | TRBV5-8 | once | CASIRQTRTEAFF | TGTGCCAGCATTAGGCAAACGCGGACTGAAGCTTTCTTT
TRBJ2-1 | TRBD2 | TRBV5-1 | NA | CASSSSSTSGHVNEQFF | TGCGCCAGCAGCTCCTCTAGTACTAGCGGGCATGTCAATGAGCAGTTCTTC
TRBJ1-4 | NA | TRBV18 | once | CASSTTDNNEKLFF | TGTGCCAGCTCAACGACGGATAATAATGAAAAACTGTTTTTT
TRBJ2-3 | NA | TRBV7-3 | NA | CASSSTGDTQYF | TGTGCCAGCAGCTCCACCGGCGATACGCAGTATTTT
TRBJ1-5 | NA | TRBV7-8 | NA | CASSFGQLNQPQHF | TGTGCCAGCAGCTTTGGACAGCTCAATCAGCCCCAGCATTTT
TRBJ1-3 | NA | TRBV5-1 | NA | CASSLDSSTGNTIYF | TGCGCCAGCAGCTTGGATAGCAGTACAGGAAACACCATATATTTT
TRBJ1-1 | NA | TRBV18 | NA | CASSPIAGAVEAFF | TGTGCCAGCTCACCAATCGCAGGGGCGGTTGAAGCTTTCTTT
TRBJ1-5 | NA | TRBV2 | NA | CASSEAYQGHQPQHF | TGTGCCAGCAGTGAAGCGTATCAGGGGCATCAGCCCCAGCATTTT
TRBJ2-1 | TRBD1 | TRBV19 | NA | CASSLSTGVNEQFF | TGTGCCAGTAGCCTCTCAACAGGGGTCAATGAGCAGTTCTTC
TRBJ2-1 | TRBD2 | TRBV6-4 | NA | CASSNTGTSGANEQFF | TGTGCCAGCAGTAACACCGGGACTAGCGGGGCGAATGAGCAGTTCTTC
TRBJ2-1 | NA | TRBV7-8 | NA | CASSPPYDNEQFF | TGTGCCAGCAGCCCACCCTATGACAATGAGCAGTTCTTC
TRBJ1-2 | TRBD1 | TRBV28 | NA | CASSGGTVYGYTF | TGTGCCAGCAGTGGGGGGACAGTCTATGGCTACACCTTC
TRBJ1-4 | NA | TRBV9 | NA | CASSPPSEKLFF | TGTGCCAGCAGCCCCCCGTCCGAAAAACTGTTTTTT
TRBJ1-4 | NA | TRBV5-1 | NA | CASSQGPNEKLFF | TGCGCCAGCAGCCAAGGACCTAATGAAAAACTGTTTTTT
TRBJ2-1 | NA | TRBV4-1 | NA | CASSQDAYQQFF | TGCGCCAGCAGCCAGGATGCTTACCAGCAGTTCTTC
TRBJ2-3 | NA | TRBV19 | NA | CASSIDGGTDTQYF | TGTGCCAGTAGTATCGATGGGGGCACAGATACGCAGTATTTT
TRBJ2-5 | NA | TRBV29-1 | NA | CSAPKKGGEQETQYF | TGCAGCGCTCCAAAGAAGGGCGGGGAGCAAGAGACCCAGTACTTC
TRBJ1-5 | TRBD1 | TRBV5-1 | NA | CASSVSGTDNQPQHF | TGCGCCAGCAGCGTTAGCGGGACAGATAATCAGCCCCAGCATTTT
TRBJ1-5 | TRBD1 | TRBV6-6 | NA | CASSPRTGGSGPQHF | TGTGCCAGCAGCCCAAGGACAGGGGGGTCGGGGCCCCAGCATTTT
TRBJ2-1 | NA | TRBV28 | NA | CASSKGLFVSYNEQFF | TGTGCCAGCAGTAAGGGACTCTTCGTCTCCTACAATGAGCAGTTCTTC
TRBJ1-1 | NA | TRBV25-1 | NA | CASSPQSRRDTEAFF | TGTGCCAGCAGCCCCCAGTCACGGAGGGACACTGAAGCTTTCTTT
TRBJ2-7 | NA | TRBV9 | NA | CASSVDPASEQYF | TGTGCCAGCAGCGTAGATCCCGCGTCGGAACAGTACTTC
TRBJ2-3 | NA | TRBV10-3 | NA | CAISELLQGTDTQYF | TGTGCCATCAGTGAGCTACTACAGGGCACAGATACGCAGTATTTT
TRBJ2-1 | NA | TRBV4-1 | NA | CASSQARQYNEQFF | TGCGCCAGCAGCCAAGCCCGTCAGTACAATGAGCAGTTCTTC
TRBJ1-1 | NA | TRBV27 | NA | CASSPQGGMNTEAFF | TGTGCCAGCAGCCCCCAGGGAGGGATGAACACTGAAGCTTTCTTT
TRBJ2-5 | NA | TRBV19 | NA | CASSPGLPPETQYF | TGTGCCAGTAGCCCGGGACTCCCCCCAGAGACCCAGTACTTC
TRBJ1-4 | NA | TRBV27 | few | CASSSRDGTMGEKLFF | TGTGCCAGCAGTTCAAGGGACGGGACTATGGGTGAAAAACTGTTTTTT
TRBJ2-7 | NA | TRBV7-3 | NA | CASSLGQRGEQYF | TGTGCCAGCAGCTTGGGACAAAGAGGGGAGCAGTACTTC
TRBJ1-2 | TRBD1 | TRBV27 | NA | CASRADRGSLGYTF | TGTGCCAGCAGGGCGGACAGGGGCAGTCTTGGCTACACCTTC
TRBJ1-3 | NA | TRBV4-1 | NA | CASSQDHGSSGNTIYF | TGCGCCAGCAGCCAAGATCACGGAAGCTCTGGAAACACCATATATTTT
TRBJ2-2 | TRBD2 | TRBV4-1 | NA | CASSLRELAGGTNTGELFF | TGCGCCAGCAGCCTAAGAGAGTTAGCGGGGGGTACGAACACCGGGGAGCTGTTTTTT
TRBJ2-7 | TRBD2 | TRBV6-5 | NA | CASTKREAGEQYF | TGTGCCAGCACTAAGCGGGAGGCAGGCGAGCAGTACTTC
TRBJ2-7 | NA | TRBV6-5 | NA | CASSLQDGSYEQYF | TGTGCCAGCAGTTTACAGGACGGCTCCTACGAGCAGTACTTC
TRBJ1-3 | NA | TRBV4-3 | NA | CASSLLTAGGNTIYF | TGCGCCAGCAGCCTATTAACTGCAGGGGGAAACACCATATATTTT
TRBJ2-5 | NA | TRBV27 | NA | CATTDSETQYF | TGTGCCACTACAGATTCAGAGACCCAGTACTTC
TRBJ2-3 | NA | TRBV28 | NA | CCGQGDTQYF | TGTTGTGGTCAGGGGGATACGCAGTATTTT
TRBJ2-5 | TRBD2 | TRBV6-5 | NA | CASSPWGGFQETQYF | TGTGCCAGCAGTCCATGGGGGGGGTTCCAAGAGACCCAGTACTTC
TRBJ2-1 | NA | TRBV4-1 | NA | CASSQAPSLSRLANEQFF | TGCGCCAGCAGCCAAGCCCCTTCGCTCAGCAGGCTGGCCAATGAGCAGTTCTTC
TRBJ2-1 | NA | TRBV27 | few | CASSLSGHSNEQFF | TGTGCCAGCAGTTTATCGGGACACTCCAATGAGCAGTTCTTC
TRBJ2-4 | TRBD1 | TRBV27 | NA | CASSPNRGYQYF | TGTGCCAGCAGTCCGAACAGGGGGTATCAGTACTTC
TRBJ1-5 | NA | TRBV5-6 | NA | CASSLVDQPQHF | TGTGCCAGCAGCTTAGTGGATCAGCCCCAGCATTTT
TRBJ2-1 | TRBD2 | TRBV29-1 | NA | CSVEGLAGGSSYNEQFF | TGCAGCGTTGAAGGACTAGCGGGAGGGTCCTCCTACAATGAGCAGTTCTTC
TRBJ2-2 | TRBD2 | TRBV5-1 | NA | CASKDPAGGPETGELFF | TGCGCCAGCAAGGACCCAGCGGGGGGGCCGGAGACCGGGGAGCTGTTTTTT
TRBJ2-7 | TRBD1 | TRBV9 | once | CASSVDGTAAYEQYF | TGTGCCAGCAGCGTAGACGGGACAGCCGCCTACGAGCAGTACTTC
TRBJ1-1 | NA | TRBV2 | NA | CASSLQGGGPNTEAFF | TGTGCCAGCAGTCTACAGGGAGGGGGGCCGAACACTGAAGCTTTCTTT
TRBJ2-5 | NA | TRBV4-3 | few | CASSQTGETQYF | TGCGCCAGCAGCCAAACGGGAGAGACCCAGTACTTC
TRBJ2-7 | TRBD2 | TRBV7-8 | NA | CASSAQLAASYEQYF | TGTGCCAGCAGCGCCCAACTAGCGGCGTCCTACGAGCAGTACTTC